Listed below are T cell receptor beta chains from one sample, sequenced in a study of cytomegalovirus exposure and HLA in healthy donors. Sequencing used immunoSEQ multiplex PCR; TCRdb keeps in-frame clones, though not all of them. Its clone listing holds more than 140,000 clones. The specimen sequenced was PBMCs. The origin of the receptors is a woman aged 18-29 years in good health and CMV-seronegative. Each CDR3 is given without its conserved first and last residue.

J gene: TRBJ2-1
CDR3 length: 10
V gene: TRBV18
CDR3 protein: ASSRTSPEQF

J gene: TRBJ1-5
CDR3 length: 11
V gene: TRBV11-3
CDR3 protein: ASSLDGDQPQH

J gene: TRBJ2-1
CDR3 length: 15
V gene: TRBV6-4
CDR3 protein: ASSDSLAEPSYNEQF

J gene: TRBJ1-2
CDR3 length: 11
V gene: TRBV28
CDR3 protein: ASSFRARDGYT

J gene: TRBJ1-1
CDR3 length: 11
V gene: TRBV11-2
CDR3 protein: ASSARVDTEAF

J gene: TRBJ2-3
CDR3 length: 14
V gene: TRBV9
CDR3 protein: ASSVSHSGSADTQY

J gene: TRBJ2-6
CDR3 length: 13
V gene: TRBV9
CDR3 protein: ASSAYTAGANVLT

J gene: TRBJ2-1
CDR3 length: 11
V gene: TRBV19
CDR3 protein: ASSIREYNEQF

J gene: TRBJ2-3
CDR3 length: 15
V gene: TRBV7-9
CDR3 protein: ASSLTGGNIRTDTQY

J gene: TRBJ2-5
CDR3 length: 14
V gene: TRBV2
CDR3 protein: ASRILAPEAQETQY

J gene: TRBJ2-1
CDR3 length: 13
V gene: TRBV6-1
CDR3 protein: ASSDRGNSYNEQF

J gene: TRBJ1-2
CDR3 length: 11
V gene: TRBV5-5
CDR3 protein: ASSLQGNYGYT

J gene: TRBJ1-5
CDR3 length: 12
V gene: TRBV10-3
CDR3 protein: ATSREGSNQPQH

J gene: TRBJ2-5
CDR3 length: 14
V gene: TRBV9
CDR3 protein: ASSVGIVGGRETQY

J gene: TRBJ2-4
CDR3 length: 14
V gene: TRBV19
CDR3 protein: ASSQILGLGGGIQY